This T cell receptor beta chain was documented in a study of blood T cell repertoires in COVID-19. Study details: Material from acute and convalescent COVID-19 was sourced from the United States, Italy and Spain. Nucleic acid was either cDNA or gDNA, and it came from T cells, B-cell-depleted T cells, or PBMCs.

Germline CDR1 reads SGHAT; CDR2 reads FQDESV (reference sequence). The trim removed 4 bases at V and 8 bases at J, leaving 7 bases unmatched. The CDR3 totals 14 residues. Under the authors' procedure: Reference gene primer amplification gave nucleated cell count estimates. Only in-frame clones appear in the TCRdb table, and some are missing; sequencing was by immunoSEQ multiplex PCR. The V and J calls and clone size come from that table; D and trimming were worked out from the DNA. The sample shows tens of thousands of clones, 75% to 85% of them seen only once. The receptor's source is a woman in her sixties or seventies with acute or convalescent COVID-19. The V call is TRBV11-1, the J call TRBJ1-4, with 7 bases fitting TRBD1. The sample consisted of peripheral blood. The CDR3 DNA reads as TGTGCCAGCAGCTCCGGACAGGCTATGGAAAAACTGTTTTTT. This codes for CASSSGQAMEKLFF.